This T cell receptor (beta chain) was retrieved from a study of CD8 T cells in Susac syndrome. Study information: Each patient with Susac syndrome, at the time of blood draw, was therapy-naive, on corticosteroids, or on intravenous immunoglobulin alone.

CD8+ and CD4+ blood T cells underwent TCR beta sequencing. Random hexamers served to reverse transcribe roughly 0.5 to 1 ug RNA. The CDR3 of TCR beta was amplified by immunoSEQ multiplex PCR across 54 Vbeta and 13 Jbeta. TCRdb reprocessed the immunoSEQ multiplex PCR reads with MiXCR, giving one entry per CDR3 protein. The sample shows approximately 190,000 distinct CDR3 sequences, more than 90% of them seen only once. The sequenced sample consisted of CD4+ T cells from PBMCs. The sequence was obtained from a human donor with Susac syndrome.

Here the CDR3 DNA reads TGTGCCTGTACCACCGGGACAGGGGGCGAACGGGAGACCCAGTACTTC. Translating it yields CACTTGTGGERETQYF. The J gene is TRBJ2-5, the V gene TRBV30; 12 bases line up with TRBD1. V was clipped by 6 bases and J by 5 bases; unmatched bases: 13. Germline assignment: CDR1 GTSNPN and CDR2 SVGIG (reference sequence). CDR3 size: 16 residues. The whole variable domain, remainder taken from reference TRBV30 and TRBJ2-5, is SQTIHQWPATLVQPVGSPLSLECTVEGTSNPNLYWYRQAAGRGLQLLFYSVGIGQISSEVPQNLSASRPQDRQFILSSKKLLLSDSGFYLCACTTGTGGERETQYFGPGTRLLVL.